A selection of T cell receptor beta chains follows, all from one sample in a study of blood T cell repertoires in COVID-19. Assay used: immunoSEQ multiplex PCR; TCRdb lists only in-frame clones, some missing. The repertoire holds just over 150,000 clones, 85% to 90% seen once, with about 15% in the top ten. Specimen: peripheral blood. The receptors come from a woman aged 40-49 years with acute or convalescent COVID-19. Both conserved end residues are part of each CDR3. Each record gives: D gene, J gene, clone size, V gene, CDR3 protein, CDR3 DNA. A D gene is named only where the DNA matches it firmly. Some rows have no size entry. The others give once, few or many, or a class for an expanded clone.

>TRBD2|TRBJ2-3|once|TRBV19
CASKNGGSTDTQYF
TGTGCCAGTAAGAACGGGGGGTCCACAGATACGCAGTATTTT
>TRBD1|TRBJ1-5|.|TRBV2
CAKQGRNQPQHF
TGTGCCAAACAGGGGCGCAATCAGCCCCAGCATTTT
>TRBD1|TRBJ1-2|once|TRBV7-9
CANERDSLSANYGYTF
TGTGCCAACGAAAGGGACAGCCTCTCAGCTAACTATGGCTACACCTTC
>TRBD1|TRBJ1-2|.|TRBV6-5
CAIGDRAGSGYTF
TGTGCCATCGGGGACAGGGCCGGTTCTGGCTACACCTTC
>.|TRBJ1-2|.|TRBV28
CASSLARTASYGYTF
TGTGCCAGCAGTTTAGCGCGGACAGCCAGCTATGGCTACACCTTC
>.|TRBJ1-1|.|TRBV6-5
CASSYLALNTEAFF
TGTGCCAGCAGTTACTTGGCTTTGAACACTGAAGCTTTCTTT
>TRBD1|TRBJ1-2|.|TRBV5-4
CASSSGQGDYGYTF
TGTGCCAGCAGCTCAGGACAGGGAGACTATGGCTACACCTTC
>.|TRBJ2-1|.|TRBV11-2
CASRPTTYVGHSSYNEQFF
TGTGCCAGCAGACCCACCACGTACGTGGGGCATAGCTCCTACAATGAGCAGTTCTTC
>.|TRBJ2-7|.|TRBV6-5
CASIPQVGFGEQYF
TGTGCCAGTATTCCCCAGGTTGGGTTTGGGGAGCAGTACTTC
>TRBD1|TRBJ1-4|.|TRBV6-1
CASSALWQGAATNEKLFF
TGTGCCAGCAGTGCCCTGTGGCAGGGGGCTGCAACTAATGAAAAACTGTTTTTT
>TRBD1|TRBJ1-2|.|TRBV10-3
CAISESGTGDYGYTF
TGTGCCATCAGTGAATCCGGGACAGGGGACTATGGCTACACCTTC
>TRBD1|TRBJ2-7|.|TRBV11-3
CASSRTGRYTYEQYF
TGTGCCAGCAGCCGGACAGGGCGATACACCTACGAGCAGTACTTC
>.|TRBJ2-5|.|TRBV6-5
CASSRRSGKETQYF
TGTGCCAGCAGCCGAAGGTCGGGGAAAGAGACCCAGTACTTC
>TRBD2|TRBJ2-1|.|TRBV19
CASAMGLYNEQFF
TGTGCCAGTGCTATGGGACTATACAATGAGCAGTTCTTC
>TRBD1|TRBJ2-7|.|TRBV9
CASSEWDSSYEQYF
TGTGCCAGCAGCGAGTGGGACAGCTCCTACGAGCAGTACTTC
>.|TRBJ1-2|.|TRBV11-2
CASSLGFGGLGGYTF
TGTGCCAGCAGCTTAGGATTTGGAGGGCTCGGGGGCTACACCTTC
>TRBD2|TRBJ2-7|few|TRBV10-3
CAISESAGGLGSYEQYF
TGTGCCATCAGTGAGAGCGCGGGGGGTCTTGGTTCCTACGAGCAGTACTTC
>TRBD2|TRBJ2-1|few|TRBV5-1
CASSFGTSQYNEQFF
TGCGCCAGCAGCTTCGGGACTAGCCAATACAATGAGCAGTTCTTC
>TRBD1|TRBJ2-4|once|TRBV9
CASSTGENIQYF
TGTGCCAGCAGCACAGGGGAAAACATTCAGTACTTC
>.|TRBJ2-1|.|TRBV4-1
CASSQVFPSTSSYNEQFF
TGCGCCAGCAGCCAAGTTTTTCCTAGCACCAGCTCCTACAATGAGCAGTTCTTC
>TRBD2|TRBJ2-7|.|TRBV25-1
CASSSNPLAGNVTYEQYF
TGTGCCAGCAGTTCAAACCCACTAGCGGGCAATGTTACCTACGAGCAGTACTTC
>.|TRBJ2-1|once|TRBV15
CATSLPGDEQFF
TGTGCCACCAGCTTACCAGGGGATGAGCAGTTCTTC
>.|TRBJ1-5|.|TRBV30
CAWSAEARGSQPQHF
TGTGCCTGGAGTGCCGAAGCCCGGGGAAGTCAGCCCCAGCATTTT
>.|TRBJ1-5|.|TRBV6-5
CASSYRGTPDQPQHF
TGTGCCAGCAGTTATCGGGGGACGCCCGATCAGCCCCAGCATTTT
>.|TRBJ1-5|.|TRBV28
CASSLTSVAGANQPQHF
TGTGCCAGCAGTTTAACGAGTGTCGCGGGAGCCAATCAGCCCCAGCATTTT
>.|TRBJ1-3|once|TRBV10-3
CAIRKFFWDKGGNTIYF
TGTGCCATCAGGAAGTTTTTTTGGGACAAAGGAGGAAACACCATATATTTT
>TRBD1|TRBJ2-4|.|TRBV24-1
CATSDWTGFGIQYF
TGTGCCACCAGTGACTGGACAGGGTTCGGCATTCAGTACTTC
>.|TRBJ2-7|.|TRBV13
CASSERTVSSYEQYF
TGTGCCAGCAGCGAAAGGACAGTGAGCTCCTACGAGCAGTACTTC
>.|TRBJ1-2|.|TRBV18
CASSPQTGQTGLYGYTF
TGTGCCAGCTCACCGCAAACAGGACAGACGGGGCTGTATGGCTACACCTTC
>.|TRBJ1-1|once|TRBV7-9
CASSRQLGLKTEAFF
TGTGCCAGCAGTAGACAGCTCGGTTTAAAGACTGAAGCTTTCTTT
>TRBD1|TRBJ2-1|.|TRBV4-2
CASSIEQGGNEQFF
TGTGCCAGCAGCATAGAACAGGGGGGCAATGAGCAGTTCTTC
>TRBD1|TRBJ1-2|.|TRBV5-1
CASSIQGTNYGYTF
TGCGCCAGCAGCATACAGGGGACTAACTATGGCTACACCTTC
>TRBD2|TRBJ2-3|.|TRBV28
CASSLRLATDTQYF
TGTGCCAGCAGTTTAAGACTAGCTACAGATACGCAGTATTTT
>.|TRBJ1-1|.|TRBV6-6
CASSILGMNTEAFF
TGTGCCAGCAGCATCTTGGGCATGAACACTGAAGCTTTCTTT
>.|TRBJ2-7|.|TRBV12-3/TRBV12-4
CASSLRTEQYF
TGTGCCAGCAGTTTAAGGACAGAGCAGTACTTC
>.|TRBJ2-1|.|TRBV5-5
CASSWDRWDSNEQFF
TGTGCCAGCAGCTGGGATCGATGGGACTCCAATGAGCAGTTCTTC
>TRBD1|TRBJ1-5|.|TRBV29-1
CSVGQGINQPQHF
TGCAGCGTTGGACAGGGAATCAATCAGCCCCAGCATTTT
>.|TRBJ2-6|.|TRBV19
CASTIQGANVLTF
TGTGCCAGTACCATCCAAGGGGCCAACGTCCTGACTTTC
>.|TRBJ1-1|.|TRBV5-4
CASSLGARLIKLNTEAFF
TGTGCCAGCAGCTTGGGTGCCCGACTGATCAAGTTGAACACTGAAGCTTTCTTT
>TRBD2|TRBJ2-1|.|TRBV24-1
CATSDSGGWSEQFF
TGTGCCACCAGTGACTCCGGGGGGTGGTCTGAGCAGTTCTTC
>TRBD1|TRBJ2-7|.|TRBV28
CASSPTPGTGFYEQYF
TGTGCCAGCAGTCCTACCCCCGGGACAGGGTTTTACGAGCAGTACTTC